The T cell receptor beta chain under discussion was sequenced for a study of blood T cell repertoires in COVID-19. Trimming shortened V by 0 bases and J by 0 bases, and 28 bases separated the two germline ends. The CDR3 has 22 residues. The germline V gene encodes CDR1 ENHRY and CDR2 SYGVKD. Produced via immunoSEQ multiplex PCR; TCRdb's table is partial and in-frame only. The top ten hold approximately 2.4% of the sample, which has approximately 40,000 clones, 70% to 90% seen once. The chain recombines TRBV10-3 with TRBJ2-3; D might be TRBD2 (6 bases). This TCR was recovered from a human donor in a cohort sampled during active COVID-19. Specimen: peripheral blood. The CDR3 coding sequence is TGTGCCATCAGTGAGTCGATGGAGGCGGGGTACCGACAAGCACCGAGCACAGATACGCAGTATTTT. It specifies CAISESMEAGYRQAPSTDTQYF.